This T cell receptor (beta chain) comes out of a study of regulatory T cells in long-lasting Graves disease. Study results and limitations: When disease was persistent, TRBV28, TRBJ1-2 and TRBJ2-5 were the favored segments. Persistent Graves' disease cases displayed lower TCR diversity than newly diagnosed ones. Authors noted too few samples as a limitation.

The time point was: persistent/refractory GD, antithyroid drugs over 5 years with positive TRAb. PBMC-extracted RNA yielded the TCR library. American Thyroid Association guidelines were used to diagnose Graves' disease. The CDR3 runs to 16 residues. Germline lookup yields CDR1 MDHEN and CDR2 SYDVKM. Trimming cost V 5 bases and J 2 bases; bases outside gene matches: 8. This clonotype has a handful of counts. The antigen remains undetermined. HTBI primers from iRepertoire and Arm-PCR of CDR3 regions yielded the TCR beta libraries. TCRdb processed the multiplex PCR reads anew with MiXCR; each CDR3 protein has one entry. The table shows 500,000 to 800,000 distinct CDR3 sequences, with roughly 30% occurring only once.

This sequence joins TRBV28 and TRBJ1-4; 7 bases are a match to TRBD1. The sample in question was peripheral blood mononuclear cells (PBMCs), obtained when the disease was refractory, from a patient treated with antithyroid drugs. This receptor was obtained from a female donor with Graves disease. The DNA of the CDR3 is TGTGCCAGCAGTACGGGACAGTTGAAGACTAATGAAAAACTGTTTTTT. It specifies CASSTGQLKTNEKLFF.